This T cell receptor (beta chain) was recovered during a study of T cell responses to AZD1222 COVID-19 vaccine. Profiled with immunoSEQ multiplex PCR; TCRdb holds only in-frame clones, not every one. Of 110,000 or so clones in the sample, approximately 88% were seen once. This clone was detected only a few times. What it binds is not known. V was pared by 5 bases and J by 6 bases, with 2 bases of the junction left unmatched. The CDR3 is 13 residues long. Notes on the study in general: There were vaccine-associated CD4 TCRs across spike, dominant at 160-218 and 743-854. Donors skewed white British and female; clonal diversity was possibly underestimated. Repertoires were collected only later (after the peak T cell response had occurred). Nearly half of spike-specific TCRs reportedly go after variant regions that carry no mutations.

The specimen comprised peripheral blood, sampled 28 days after the second AZD1222 dose. This TCR came from an adult who received the AZD1222 COVID-19 vaccine. The chain employs TRBV12-3 or TRBV12-4 and TRBJ1-1, with 11 positions matching TRBD1. The CDR3 reads CASSEGQGAEAFF. CDR3 sequence (DNA): TGTGCCAGCAGTGAGGGACAGGGGGCTGAAGCTTTCTTT.